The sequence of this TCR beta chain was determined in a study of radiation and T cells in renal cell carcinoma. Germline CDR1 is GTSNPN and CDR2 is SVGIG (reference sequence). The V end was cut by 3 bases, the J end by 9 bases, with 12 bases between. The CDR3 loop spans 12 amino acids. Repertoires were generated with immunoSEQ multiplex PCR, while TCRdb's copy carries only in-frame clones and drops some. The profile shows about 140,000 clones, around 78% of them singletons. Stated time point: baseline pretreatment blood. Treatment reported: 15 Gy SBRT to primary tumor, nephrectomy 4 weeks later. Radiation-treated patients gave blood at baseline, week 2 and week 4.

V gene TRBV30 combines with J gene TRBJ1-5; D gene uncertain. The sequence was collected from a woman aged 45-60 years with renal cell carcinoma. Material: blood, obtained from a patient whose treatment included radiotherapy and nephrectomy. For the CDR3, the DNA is TGTGCCTGGAGCGGAGACACCGGGCCCCAGCATTTT. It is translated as CAWSGDTGPQHF.